These 32 T cell receptor beta chains came from one sample sequenced in a study of blood T cells in healthy people across ages. Together with a sample-barcoded 5' primer, a J-beta primer mix was included in a second PCR lasting about 6 to 12 cycles. TCRdb redid the calling of the 5' RACE reads with MiXCR, one entry per CDR3 protein. The table records hundreds of thousands of distinct CDR3 sequences, roughly 25% of them present only once. These same data were also listed under a study on T cells of mothers and their children.

The sequencing sample was made of blood. These receptors all stem from a boy under 18 in good health.

This clonotype was observed a few times. The rearrangement joins TRBV6-1 to TRBJ2-7, with TRBD1 identical over 8 bases. With V trimmed by 4 bases and J by 0 bases, 5 bases remained unmatched. CDR3 length: 15 amino acids. Germline V CDR1 and CDR2: MNHNS, SASEGT. The CDR3 loop reads CASSGDRSSSYEQYF. The CDR3 bases are TGTGCCAGCAGTGGGGACAGGTCGAGCTCCTACGAGCAGTACTTC.

In this sample, this clonotype turned up a few times. The V gene is TRBV4-2, the J gene TRBJ2-2, with 9 bases identical to TRBD1. J gave up 4 bases and V 2 bases, and 17 bases lay outside the gene matches. Per the germline V gene, CDR1 is LGHNA and CDR2 is YNFKEQ. CDR3 length: 20 residues. The DNA for the CDR3 is TGTGCCAGCAGCCAATCCGACGGGACAGGGAACCTTCACGGCACCGGGGAGCTGTTTTTT. Translation gives CASSQSDGTGNLHGTGELFF.

V is TRBV11-1 and J is TRBJ2-5; D ambiguous. The CDR3 is 15 residues long. Trimming pared 1 base from V and 4 bases from J, leaving 13 bases between. In germline, CDR1 is SGHAT, CDR2 FQDESV (reference sequence). This CDR3 is CASSLGSLTLETQYF. The CDR3 bases are TGTGCCAGCAGCTTAGGATCCTTGACCCTAGAGACCCAGTACTTC.

V gene TRBV20-1 combines with J gene TRBJ1-1, with TRBD1 matching 8 bases. V was clipped by 2 bases and J by 1 base; unmatched bases: 6. CDR1 and CDR2 (germline): DFQATT, SNEGSKA (reference sequence). The CDR3 extends over 15 amino acids. The CDR3 is CSARQGALGNTEAFF. As DNA, the CDR3 is TGCAGTGCTAGACAGGGGGCGTTAGGGAACACTGAAGCTTTCTTT.

In this sample, this clonotype turned up a few times. The CDR3 loop is CASSNDRAGNQPQHF. Written as DNA, the CDR3 is TGTGCCAGCAGTAACGACAGGGCTGGCAATCAGCCCCAGCATTTT. The chain uses TRBV12-3 or TRBV12-4 and TRBJ1-5, with 7 bases fitting TRBD1. CDR3 length: 15 amino acids. Trimming at V came to 5 bases and at J to 2 bases, leaving 6 bases not matched to a gene.

This clonotype was seen a few times. This sequence joins TRBV29-1 and TRBJ2-1; the D is unclear. Trimming pared 5 bases from V and 2 bases from J, leaving 22 bases between. Looked up from germline, CDR1 is SQVTM and CDR2 is ANQGSEA. This CDR3 is 17 amino acids long. The CDR3 region has the DNA TGCAGCGTTATCGGTATAGGTTTCAGAGACACCTACAATGAGCAGTTCTTC. This translates into CSVIGIGFRDTYNEQFF.

This clonotype has only a few counts. CDR3 amino acids: CASSLDKSSGSRETQYF. CDR3 nucleotides: TGTGCCAGCAGCTTGGATAAATCTAGCGGGAGTAGAGAGACCCAGTACTTC. The chain links TRBV7-9 to TRBJ2-5; 10 bases fit TRBD2. This CDR3 region has 17 residues. CDR1 is SEHNR, CDR2 FQNEAQ, per germline (reference sequence). The J segment lost 4 bases and the V segment lost 3 bases, leaving 11 bases of the junction unmatched. The whole variable domain, filled in from reference TRBV7-9 and TRBJ2-5, reads DTGVSQNPRHKITKRGQNVTFRCDPISEHNRLYWYRQTLGQGPEFLTYFQNEAQLEKSRLLSDRFSAERPKGSFSTLEIQRTEQGDSAMYLCASSLDKSSGSRETQYFGPGTRLLVL.

The chain joins TRBV29-1 to TRBJ2-5; tentative D call: TRBD1 (6 bases). Per the germline V gene, CDR1 is SQVTM and CDR2 is ANQGSEA. The CDR3 is 13 amino acids. V was shortened by 6 bases and J by 4 bases, with 15 bases between the two germline ends. The CDR3 is CSVHTTGTETQYF. The CDR3 DNA reads as TGCAGCGTCCACACCACAGGGACAGAGACCCAGTACTTC. Using reference TRBV29-1 and TRBJ2-5 for the parts outside the CDR3, the full variable domain is SAVISQKPSRDICQRGTSLTIQCQVDSQVTMMFWYRQQPGQSLTLIATANQGSEATYESGFVIDKFPISRPNLTFSTLTVSNMSPEDSSIYLCSVHTTGTETQYFGPGTRLLVL.

The chain recombines TRBV29-1 with TRBJ2-1; D is possibly TRBD1 (6 bases). The assigned J gene may be wrong: the sequence end matches TRBJ2-5 better. Germline values: CDR1 SQVTM, CDR2 ANQGSEA. CDR3 length: 12 amino acids. The CDR3 loop is CSSGVGPRDQYF. The CDR3 nucleotides are TGCAGTTCAGGGGTGGGCCCCCGGGACCAGTACTTC.

The chain uses TRBV5-6 and TRBJ1-1; TRBD1 aligns across 8 bases. The CDR3 covers 15 residues. J was trimmed by 1 base and V by 4 bases; bases with no gene match: 6. Germline CDR1 is SGHDT and CDR2 is YYEEEE. CDR3 nucleotide sequence: TGTGCCAGCAGCAACTCAGGGGGCGCGAACACTGAAGCTTTCTTT. Translated, it gives CASSNSGGANTEAFF.

This clonotype was detected a few times. This CDR3 is CASSPTQGGTEAFF. The CDR3, as DNA: TGCGCCAGCAGTCCAACTCAGGGAGGCACTGAAGCTTTCTTT. The chain has TRBV4-1 and TRBJ1-1, with D perhaps matching TRBD1 (5 bases). V lost 6 bases, J lost 4 bases, and 15 bases lay in between. This CDR3 contains 14 residues. Germline CDR1 and CDR2: MGHRA and YSYEKL.

This sequence joins TRBV9 and TRBJ2-6, with 7 bases identical to TRBD2. This CDR3 is built from 17 residues. Germline V CDR1 and CDR2: SGDLS, YYNGEE. Trimming removed 3 bases from V and 0 bases from J; junction bases left unmatched: 6. The DNA for the CDR3 is TGTGCCAGCAGCGCTAAGGGAGGGGACTCTGGGGCCAACGTCCTGACTTTC. Protein: CASSAKGGDSGANVLTF.

This clonotype was seen many times. This chain joins TRBV29-1 and TRBJ2-7; 8 nucleotides agree with TRBD1. Germline-derived CDR1 and CDR2 are SQVTM and ANQGSEA. CDR3 length equals 12 residues. V was clipped by 7 bases and J by 4 bases; unmatched bases: 6. CDR3 nucleotides: TGCAGCGGCGGACAGGGTGGATACGAGCAGTACTTC. Residues: CSGGQGGYEQYF.

This clonotype was counted once. The gene calls are TRBV24-1 and TRBJ1-2; D remains ambiguous. The CDR3 runs 12 residues. In germline, CDR1 is KGHDR, CDR2 SFDVKD. V dropped 6 bases and J dropped 4 bases, with 8 bases sitting between them. CDR3 loop: CATSNGTYGYTF. The DNA for the CDR3 is TGTGCCACCAGTAACGGTACCTATGGCTACACCTTC.

This clonotype was recorded a few times. The rearrangement joins TRBV29-1 to TRBJ2-2; TRBD2 might be the D (5 bases). The CDR3 consists of 13 residues. CDR1 is SQVTM and CDR2 is ANQGSEA in the germline V gene. Trimming left V 6 bases short and J 4 bases short, with 12 bases between. CDR3 loop: CSVSPGGTGELFF. CDR3 coding DNA: TGCAGCGTCTCACCTGGAGGCACCGGGGAGCTGTTTTTT.

This clonotype was found a few times. This chain's CDR3 is CASSLTTPKDEQFF. The CDR3 DNA reads TGTGCCAGCAGCTTAACTACGCCGAAGGATGAGCAGTTCTTC. The chain has TRBV7-2 and TRBJ2-5, with unresolved D. The J call may be wrong; the DNA end is better matched by TRBJ2-1. The CDR3 is made up of 14 amino acids. Germline loops: CDR1 SGHTA, CDR2 FQGNSA.

This clonotype was observed a handful of times. This chain uses TRBV5-6 with TRBJ2-7, with TRBD1 matching over 9 bases. The CDR3 is made up of 15 amino acids. The germline CDR1 and CDR2 sequences are SGHDT and YYEEEE. The J segment lost 1 base and the V segment lost 4 bases, leaving 6 bases of the junction unmatched. CDR3 DNA: TGTGCCAGCAGCAGGACCGGGACAGGGTCCTACGAGCAGTACTTC. It codes for CASSRTGTGSYEQYF.

This clonotype was observed a few times. The gene calls are TRBV11-1 and TRBJ2-1; TRBD2 agrees at 7 bases. The V gene's germline CDR1 is SGHAT and CDR2 FQDESV (reference sequence). The CDR3 totals 16 residues. V gave up 1 base and J gave up 2 bases; unmatched junction bases: 5. This CDR3 reads CASSLGRGSAYNEQFF. The CDR3 DNA follows: TGTGCCAGCAGCTTAGGGCGGGGGTCTGCCTACAATGAGCAGTTCTTC.

The gene calls are TRBV5-5 and TRBJ2-7; D might be TRBD2 (5 bases). Germline CDR1 reads SGHKS; CDR2 reads YYEKEE (reference sequence). Trimming removed 1 base from V and 3 bases from J, with 8 bases in between. The CDR3 has 13 residues. CDR3 bases: TGTGCCAGCAGCTTGTTTGAGGGCTACGAGCAGTACTTC. It is translated as CASSLFEGYEQYF.

This clonotype showed up just a few times. The J gene is TRBJ1-3, the V gene TRBV10-3; 7 bases map to TRBD1. The CDR3 loop spans 14 amino acids. The V gene end was trimmed by 7 bases and the J gene end by 4 bases; junction bases not matched to a gene: 7. Germline CDR1 is ENHRY and CDR2 is SYGVKD. The CDR3 DNA sequence: TGTGCCATCACTGTGACAGGGTCCGGAAACACCATATATTTT. Protein: CAITVTGSGNTIYF.

The chain combines TRBV12-5 with TRBJ1-4; the match to TRBD1 covers 9 bases. The junction had 6 bases not matched to a gene; V was cut back by 2 bases and J by 5 bases. The CDR3 has 16 amino acids. Germline CDR1 LGHNT, CDR2 FRNRAP. Here the CDR3 reads CASGLTSGQGNEKLFF. In DNA, the CDR3 is TGTGCTAGTGGTTTGACCTCGGGACAGGGCAATGAAAAACTGTTTTTT.

This clonotype was seen a few times. This chain connects TRBV27 to TRBJ1-5; D is unclear. CDR1 is MNHEY and CDR2 is SMNVEV in the germline V gene (reference sequence). Trimming removed 5 bases from V and 5 bases from J, with 16 bases in between. This CDR3 has 15 amino acids. The CDR3 DNA is TGTGCCAGCAGTCCCGACTCGACTTATTATCAGCCCCAGCATTTT. Encoded protein: CASSPDSTYYQPQHF.

This clonotype showed up just a few times. The chain has TRBV7-9 and TRBJ2-7; 10 bases align to TRBD1. The V and J ends lost 5 bases and 7 bases, in that order; junction bases with no gene match: 11. The CDR3 has 15 residues. Germline CDR1 SEHNR, CDR2 FQNEAQ (reference sequence). DNA of the CDR3: TGTGCCAGCAGCCCGAGGACAGGGGGGTATGGAGAGCAGTACTTC. It is translated as CASSPRTGGYGEQYF.

This chain connects TRBV7-2 to TRBJ2-3; D possibly corresponds to TRBD1 (5 bases). Between the trimmed V and J ends, which lost 2 bases and 2 bases, there was a span of 11 bases. Germline V gene lookup returns CDR1 SGHTA and CDR2 FQGNSA. This CDR3 has 15 residues. The CDR3 coding sequence is TGTGCCAGCAGCTTAAGCAGGGCTCCCACAGATACGCAGTATTTT. Protein: CASSLSRAPTDTQYF. Complete variable domain (other parts from reference TRBV7-2 and TRBJ2-3): GAGVSQSPSNKVTEKGKDVELRCDPISGHTALYWYRQSLGQGLEFLIYFQGNSAPDKSGLPSDRFSAERTGGSVSTLTIQRTQQEDSAVYLCASSLSRAPTDTQYFGPGTRLTVL.

The CDR3 nucleotides read TGTGCCAGCAGCTTTTTGACTAGCGGGAGCATAGAGACCCAGTACTTC. Its protein product is CASSFLTSGSIETQYF. This chain connects TRBV7-2 to TRBJ2-5, with 12 bases identical to TRBD2. Germline V lookup: CDR1 SGHTA, CDR2 FQGNSA. CDR3 length equals 16 residues. Unmatched junction bases numbered 6, after V lost 3 bases and J lost 4 bases.

This clonotype turned up a few times. This chain joins TRBV6-1 and TRBJ2-4, with 11 bases identical to TRBD2. The CDR3 has 18 amino acids. Germline lookup yields CDR1 MNHNS and CDR2 SASEGT. The V gene end was trimmed by 8 bases and the J gene end by 2 bases; junction bases not matched to a gene: 14. The chain's CDR3 is CASVKGLAGGFSKNIQYF. The CDR3 coding sequence is TGTGCCAGCGTCAAGGGGTTAGCGGGAGGGTTTTCCAAAAACATTCAGTACTTC.

This clonotype showed up just a few times. The chain couples TRBV5-6 to TRBJ2-2; 9 nucleotides agree with TRBD1. The junction had 7 bases not matched to a gene; V was cut back by 1 base and J by 6 bases. From germline, CDR1 is SGHDT and CDR2 YYEEEE. This CDR3 spans 16 amino acids. The CDR3: CASSLTGQGISGELFF. CDR3 nucleotides: TGTGCCAGCAGCTTGACGGGACAGGGTATTTCCGGGGAGCTGTTTTTT.

This clonotype was detected only a few times. This sequence joins TRBV10-3 and TRBJ1-4, with a tentative D call TRBD1 (5 bases). V was trimmed by 0 bases and J by 7 bases, leaving 12 bases between them. Germline V lookup: CDR1 ENHRY, CDR2 SYGVKD. This CDR3 has 15 residues. The CDR3 here is CAISESGGDLEKLFF. The CDR3 DNA reads TGTGCCATCAGTGAGTCGGGAGGGGATCTTGAAAAACTGTTTTTT.

The chain is built from TRBV18 and TRBJ1-4; D may be TRBD1 (5 bases). Trimming took off 4 bases at V and 4 bases at J, with 16 bases between the two ends. There are 16 residues in the CDR3. Germline lookup yields CDR1 KGHSH and CDR2 LQKENI. For the CDR3, the DNA is TGTGCCAGCTCACTCACGACAGAGCGTCGTAATGAAAAACTGTTTTTT. This codes for CASSLTTERRNEKLFF.

The sample holds a few counts of this clonotype. The chain recombines TRBV6-5 with TRBJ2-7; D unresolved. Per the germline V gene, CDR1 is MNHEY and CDR2 is SVGAGI. V was pared by 7 bases and J by 3 bases, with 16 bases between. The CDR3 is made up of 14 amino acids. In DNA form, the CDR3 reads TGTGCCAGCAATGGCCTAGTAGGAGACTACGAGCAGTACTTC. This translates into CASNGLVGDYEQYF.

This CDR3 is CSAGIGGAGETQYF. The CDR3 coding sequence is TGCAGTGCTGGGATCGGGGGGGCAGGAGAGACCCAGTACTTC. V usage is TRBV20-1 and J usage is TRBJ2-5; 8 bases fit TRBD2. The CDR3 has 14 amino acids. CDR1 is DFQATT, CDR2 SNEGSKA, per germline (reference sequence). The V and J ends lost 5 bases and 4 bases, in that order; junction bases with no gene match: 9.

A few counts support this clonotype. The chain uses TRBV5-5 and TRBJ2-1; D gene unclear. V lost 2 bases and J lost 8, with 8 bases in between. CDR1 is SGHKS and CDR2 is YYEKEE in the germline V gene (reference sequence). The CDR3 extends over 12 amino acids. CDR3 in amino acids: CASSFDLYEQFF. The CDR3 bases are TGTGCCAGCAGCTTTGATCTCTATGAGCAGTTCTTC.